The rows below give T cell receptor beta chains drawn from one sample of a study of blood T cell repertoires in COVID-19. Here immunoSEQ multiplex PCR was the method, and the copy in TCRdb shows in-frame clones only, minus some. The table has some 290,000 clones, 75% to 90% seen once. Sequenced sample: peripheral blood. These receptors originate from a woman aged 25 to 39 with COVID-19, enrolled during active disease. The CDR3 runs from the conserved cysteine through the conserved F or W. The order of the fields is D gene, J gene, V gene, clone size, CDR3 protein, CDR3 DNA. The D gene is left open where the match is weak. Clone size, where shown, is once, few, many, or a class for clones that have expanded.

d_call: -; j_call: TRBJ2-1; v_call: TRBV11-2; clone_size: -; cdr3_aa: CASRVAAPYNEQFF; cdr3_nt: TGTGCCAGCAGGGTAGCGGCCCCCTACAATGAGCAGTTCTTC
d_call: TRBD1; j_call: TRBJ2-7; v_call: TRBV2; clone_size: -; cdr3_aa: CASGDRASYEQYF; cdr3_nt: TGTGCCAGTGGGGACAGGGCTTCCTACGAGCAGTACTTC
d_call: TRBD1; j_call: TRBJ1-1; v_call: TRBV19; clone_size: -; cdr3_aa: CASSSRRDRGRDGTEAFF; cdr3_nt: TGTGCCAGTAGTTCCCGCCGGGACAGGGGGCGAGATGGCACTGAAGCTTTCTTT
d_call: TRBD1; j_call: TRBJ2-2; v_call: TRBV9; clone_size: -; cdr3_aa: CASRARQGAGNTGELFF; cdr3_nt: TGTGCCAGCAGGGCTCGACAGGGGGCGGGGAACACCGGGGAGCTGTTTTTT
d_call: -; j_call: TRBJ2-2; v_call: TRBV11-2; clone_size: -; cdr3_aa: CASSLDSRGLFF; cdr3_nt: TGTGCCAGCAGCTTAGACAGTCGGGGGCTGTTTTTT
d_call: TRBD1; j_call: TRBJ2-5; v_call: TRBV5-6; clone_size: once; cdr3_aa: CASSRVTGGVETQYF; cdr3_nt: TGTGCCAGCAGCCGGGTCACAGGGGGTGTGGAGACCCAGTACTTC
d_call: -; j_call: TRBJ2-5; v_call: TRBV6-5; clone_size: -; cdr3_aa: CASRGGGGQETQYF; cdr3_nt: TGTGCCAGCAGGGGAGGGGGGGGCCAAGAGACCCAGTACTTC
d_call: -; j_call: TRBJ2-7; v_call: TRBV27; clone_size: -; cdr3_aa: CASSLEYGQYEQYF; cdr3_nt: TGTGCCAGCAGTTTAGAGTACGGACAGTACGAGCAGTACTTC
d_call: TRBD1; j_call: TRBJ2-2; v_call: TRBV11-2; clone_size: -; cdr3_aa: CASSSGTGDTGELFF; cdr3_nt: TGTGCCAGCAGCTCGGGGACAGGGGATACCGGGGAGCTGTTTTTT
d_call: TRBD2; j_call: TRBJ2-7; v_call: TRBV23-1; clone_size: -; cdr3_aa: CASSQSDPTSGASYEQYF; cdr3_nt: TGCGCCAGCAGTCAATCGGACCCGACTAGCGGGGCCTCCTACGAGCAGTACTTC
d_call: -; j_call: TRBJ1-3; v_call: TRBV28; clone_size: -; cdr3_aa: CASSSSGQRNTIYF; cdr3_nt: TGTGCCAGCAGTTCTTCTGGACAGAGAAACACCATATATTTT
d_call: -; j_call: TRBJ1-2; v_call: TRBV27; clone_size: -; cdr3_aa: CASSQIQGSYGYTF; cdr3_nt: TGTGCCAGCAGTCAGATACAGGGTTCCTATGGCTACACCTTC
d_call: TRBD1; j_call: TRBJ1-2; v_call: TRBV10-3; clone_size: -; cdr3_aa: CAISEPRTGNYGYTF; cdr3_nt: TGTGCCATCAGTGAGCCGCGGACAGGGAACTATGGCTACACCTTC
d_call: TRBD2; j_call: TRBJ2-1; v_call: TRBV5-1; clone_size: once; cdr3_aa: CASSLGVSGRFSANEQFF; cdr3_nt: TGCGCCAGCAGCTTGGGGGTTAGCGGGAGATTTTCGGCCAATGAGCAGTTCTTC
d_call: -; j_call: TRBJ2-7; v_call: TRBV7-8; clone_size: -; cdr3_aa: CASSLVNAGKVGEQYF; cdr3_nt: TGTGCCAGCAGCTTAGTTAACGCAGGTAAAGTCGGCGAGCAGTACTTC
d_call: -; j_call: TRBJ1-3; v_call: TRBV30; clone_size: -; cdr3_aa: CAWSSQVFSGNTIYF; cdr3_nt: TGTGCCTGGAGTTCACAGGTGTTCTCTGGAAACACCATATATTTT
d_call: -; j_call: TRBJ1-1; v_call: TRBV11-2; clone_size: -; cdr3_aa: CASSLLGQNTEAFF; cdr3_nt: TGTGCCAGCAGCTTATTGGGGCAGAACACTGAAGCTTTCTTT
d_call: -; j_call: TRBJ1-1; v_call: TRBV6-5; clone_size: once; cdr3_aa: CASSYAQGDTEAFF; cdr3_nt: TGTGCCAGCAGTTACGCGCAGGGTGACACTGAAGCTTTCTTT
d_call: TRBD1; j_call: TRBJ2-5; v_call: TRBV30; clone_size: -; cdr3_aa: CAWSGTGGALDF; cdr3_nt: TGTGCCTGGAGTGGGACAGGGGGGGCTCTGGACTTC
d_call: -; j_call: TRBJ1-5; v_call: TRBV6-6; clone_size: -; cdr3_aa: CATLPRGERNQPQHF; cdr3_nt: TGTGCCACCTTGCCGCGGGGGGAGAGGAATCAGCCCCAGCATTTT
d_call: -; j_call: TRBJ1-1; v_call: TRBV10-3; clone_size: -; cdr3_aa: CAISDLRDTEAFF; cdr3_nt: TGTGCCATCAGTGACTTGAGAGACACTGAAGCTTTCTTT
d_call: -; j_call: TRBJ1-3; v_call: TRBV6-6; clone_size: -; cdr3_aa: CASSYAGISGNTIYF; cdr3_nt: TGTGCCAGCAGTTACGCGGGTATCTCTGGAAACACCATATATTTT
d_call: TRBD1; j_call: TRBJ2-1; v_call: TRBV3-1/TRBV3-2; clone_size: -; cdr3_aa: CASSHWTRQGGVNEQFF; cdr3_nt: TGTGCCAGCAGCCATTGGACCAGACAGGGGGGGGTGAATGAGCAGTTCTTC
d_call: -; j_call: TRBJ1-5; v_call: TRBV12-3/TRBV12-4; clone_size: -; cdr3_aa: CASSLTWDQPQHF; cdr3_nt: TGTGCCAGCAGTCTGACTTGGGATCAGCCCCAGCATTTT
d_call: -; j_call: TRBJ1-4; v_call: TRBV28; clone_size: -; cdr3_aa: CASRHTRTTNEKLFF; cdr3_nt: TGTGCCAGCAGACATACCCGCACAACTAATGAAAAACTGTTTTTT
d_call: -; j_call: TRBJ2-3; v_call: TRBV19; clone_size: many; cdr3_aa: CASSPRQDLRTDTQYF; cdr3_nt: TGTGCCAGTAGTCCCCGACAGGACCTACGCACAGATACGCAGTATTTT
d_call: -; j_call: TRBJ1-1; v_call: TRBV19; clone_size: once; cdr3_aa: CASSPQTPVRTEAFF; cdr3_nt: TGTGCCAGTAGTCCACAGACACCGGTAAGGACTGAAGCTTTCTTT
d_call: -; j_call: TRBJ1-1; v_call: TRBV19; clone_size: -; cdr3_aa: CASSMAAAFTEAFF; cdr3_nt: TGTGCCAGTAGTATGGCGGCGGCCTTCACTGAAGCTTTCTTT
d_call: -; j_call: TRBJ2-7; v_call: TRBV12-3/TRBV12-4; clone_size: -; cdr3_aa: CASSFPRGEQYF; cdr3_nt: TGTGCCAGCAGTTTTCCCCGCGGCGAGCAGTACTTC
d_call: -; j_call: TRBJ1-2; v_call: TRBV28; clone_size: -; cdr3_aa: CAILQDNYGYTF; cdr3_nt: TGTGCCATCCTGCAGGATAACTATGGCTACACCTTC
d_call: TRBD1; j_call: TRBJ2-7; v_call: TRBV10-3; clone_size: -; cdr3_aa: CAAGTGDYEQYF; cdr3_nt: TGTGCCGCCGGGACAGGGGACTACGAGCAGTACTTC
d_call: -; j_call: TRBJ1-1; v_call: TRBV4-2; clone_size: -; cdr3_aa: CASSQDITEAFF; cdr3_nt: TGTGCCAGCAGCCAAGATATCACTGAAGCTTTCTTT
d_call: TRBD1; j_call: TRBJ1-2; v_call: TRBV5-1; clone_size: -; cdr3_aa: CASSLGADRGFGYTF; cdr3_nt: TGCGCCAGCAGCTTGGGAGCGGACAGGGGGTTTGGCTACACCTTC
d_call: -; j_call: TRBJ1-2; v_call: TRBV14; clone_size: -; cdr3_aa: CASSQDAGRGNYGYTF; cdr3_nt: TGTGCCAGCAGCCAAGATGCGGGCAGGGGCAACTATGGCTACACCTTC
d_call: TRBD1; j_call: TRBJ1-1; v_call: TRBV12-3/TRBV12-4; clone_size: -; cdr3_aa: CASSQGAWAFF; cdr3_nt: TGTGCCAGCAGCCAGGGGGCGTGGGCTTTCTTT
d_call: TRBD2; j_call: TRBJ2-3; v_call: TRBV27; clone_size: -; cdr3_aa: CASSFTRRSGRARGDTQYF; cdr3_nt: TGTGCCAGCAGTTTCACTCGACGAAGCGGGAGGGCCCGGGGGGATACGCAGTATTTT
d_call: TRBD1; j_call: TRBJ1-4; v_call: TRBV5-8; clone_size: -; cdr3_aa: CASSLGQGADEKLFF; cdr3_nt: TGTGCCAGCAGCTTGGGGCAGGGGGCGGATGAAAAACTGTTTTTT
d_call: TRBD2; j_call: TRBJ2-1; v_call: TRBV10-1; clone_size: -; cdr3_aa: CASSDSPGTSDEQFF; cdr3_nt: TGCGCCAGCAGTGATTCTCCCGGGACTAGCGATGAGCAGTTCTTC
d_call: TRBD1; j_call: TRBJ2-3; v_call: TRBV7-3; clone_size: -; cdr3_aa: CASSLWGNRGDTQYF; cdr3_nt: TGTGCCAGCAGCTTATGGGGAAACAGGGGAGATACGCAGTATTTT
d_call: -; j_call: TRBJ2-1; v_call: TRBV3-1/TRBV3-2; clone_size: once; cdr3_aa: CASSQGFTADYNEQFF; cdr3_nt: TGTGCCAGCAGCCAAGGATTTACGGCGGATTACAATGAGCAGTTCTTC
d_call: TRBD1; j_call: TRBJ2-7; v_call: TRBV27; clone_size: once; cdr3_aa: CASSLETGLDYEQYF; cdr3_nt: TGTGCCAGCAGTTTAGAGACAGGGTTAGACTACGAGCAGTACTTC